The 25 T cell receptor beta chains listed next were all sequenced from one sample in a study of beta chain features in type 1 diabetes. General observations from the study: Type 1 diabetes patients had moderately but significantly shorter TCRB CDR3s in all four CD4+ subsets.

Reverse transcription of all isolated RNA meant that expressed TCRB transcripts were sequenced. The repertoire was sequenced with immunoSEQ multiplex PCR; TCRdb's copy has only in-frame clones and lacks some. This table holds about 370,000 clones, 9.5% to 10% found once. These receptors' targets are unknown. Specimen: central memory CD4+ T cells from blood. The source is a man between 25 and 39 years old with type 1 diabetes.

This clone was counted only a few times. The chain carries TRBV9 and TRBJ1-1, with TRBD1 matching over 10 bases. Germline CDR1 is SGDLS and CDR2 is YYNGEE. CDR3 size: 15 residues. The ends lost 2 bases at V and 6 bases at J; junction bases unmatched: 7. The CDR3 DNA follows: TGTGCCAGCAGCGTCCGGGACAGGGGAAGTGCTGAAGCTTTCTTT. Its translation: CASSVRDRGSAEAFF.

The rearrangement joins TRBV29-1 to TRBJ2-1; D possibly uses TRBD1 or TRBD2 (6 bases each). V was pared by 2 bases and J by 2 bases, with 13 bases between. The germline gives CDR1 SQVTM, CDR2 ANQGSEA. The CDR3 is 15 amino acids. CDR3 residues: CSVESRGRAYNEQFF. In DNA form, the CDR3 reads TGCAGCGTTGAATCTCGGGGGCGCGCCTACAATGAGCAGTTCTTC.

The table lists this clone with a few counts. The rearrangement links TRBV28 to TRBJ1-1; D remains ambiguous. This CDR3 region has 15 residues. Germline V gene sequence: CDR1 MDHEN, CDR2 SYDVKM. The germline V and J ends were trimmed by 5 bases and 1 base, with 14 bases remaining between them. The CDR3 here is CASSGWGGPNTEAFF. DNA for the CDR3: TGTGCCAGCAGTGGGTGGGGAGGACCGAACACTGAAGCTTTCTTT.

This clone was observed a few times. The rearrangement joins TRBV19 to TRBJ1-2; TRBD1 agrees at 8 bases. The germline V gene encodes CDR1 LNHDA and CDR2 SQIVND (reference sequence). The V gene end was trimmed by 6 bases and the J gene end by 4 bases; junction bases not matched to a gene: 10. The CDR3 extends over 15 amino acids. This chain's CDR3 is CASSVNRGSTYGYTF. The DNA of the CDR3 is TGTGCCAGTAGCGTTAACAGGGGGAGCACCTATGGCTACACCTTC.

This clone occurred a few times. V and J are TRBV7-3 and TRBJ2-3; D is unresolved. With 8 bases removed from V and 0 bases from J, the gap between germline ends came to 6 bases. Germline CDR1 is SGHTA and CDR2 is FQGTGA. The length of the CDR3 is 12 residues. CDR3 residues: CASAQSTDTQYF. The CDR3 nucleotides read TGTGCCAGCGCCCAAAGCACAGATACGCAGTATTTT.

This clone has a handful of counts. The chain combines TRBV9 with TRBJ1-5; no definite D call. The CDR3 sequence is 13 residues long. V lost 3 bases and J 0 bases, leaving 4 bases between the germline ends. CDR1 SGDLS and CDR2 YYNGEE come from the germline V gene. CDR3 sequence: CASSDGSNQPQHF. CDR3 DNA: TGTGCCAGCAGCGACGGTAGCAATCAGCCCCAGCATTTT.

This clone was seen only a few times. This chain uses TRBV2 with TRBJ2-1; D is ambiguous. The V gene lost 5 bases and the J gene lost 7 bases, with 6 bases spanning the gap. This CDR3 is 11 amino acids long. The germline V gene has CDR1 SNHLY and CDR2 FYNNEI. The CDR3 DNA sequence: TGTGCCAGCAGTACCTTGAATGAGCAGTTCTTC. The encoded protein is CASSTLNEQFF. The full variable domain, rest sourced from reference TRBV2 and TRBJ2-1, is EPEVTQTPSHQVTQMGQEVILRCVPISNHLYFYWYRQILGQKVEFLVSFYNNEISEKSEIFDDQFSVERPDGSNFTLKIRSTKLEDSAMYFCASSTLNEQFFGPGTRLTVL.

This chain links TRBV18 with TRBJ2-7, with D perhaps TRBD1 or TRBD2 (5 bases each). This CDR3 contains 16 residues. CDR1 is KGHSH, CDR2 LQKENI, per germline. Trimming removed 6 bases at V and 0 bases at J, with 18 bases between. CDR3 sequence reads: CASSPRDPYLSYEQYF. CDR3 nucleotide sequence: TGTGCCAGCTCTCCCCGGGACCCGTACCTCTCCTACGAGCAGTACTTC.

This clone was counted between two and nine times. This may come from a read error, since a much larger clone is one base off. The genes are TRBV13 and TRBJ2-7; D gene ambiguous. The CDR3 loop spans 11 amino acids. Deletions cut 2 bases from V and 4 bases from J, with 3 bases between. The germline gives CDR1 PRHDT, CDR2 FYEKMQ (reference sequence). The DNA of the CDR3 is TGTGCCAGCAGCTTAATGTACGAGCAGTACTTC. This translates into CASSLMYEQYF.

This clone was counted a few times. The chain uses TRBV25-1 and TRBJ2-7; D not certain. V lost 6 bases and J lost 5, with 11 bases in between. Germline loops: CDR1 MGHDK, CDR2 SYGVNS. This CDR3 is 12 amino acids long. CDR3 amino acids: CASSRGVDEQYF. The CDR3, as DNA: TGTGCCAGCAGCCGCGGCGTAGACGAGCAGTACTTC.

A few counts support this clone. The gene calls are TRBV7-9 and TRBJ1-5, with a possible D match to TRBD1 (6 bases). V was trimmed by 7 bases and J by 3 bases, leaving 25 bases between them. There are 18 residues in the CDR3. The V gene's germline CDR1 is SEHNR and CDR2 FQNEAQ (reference sequence). CDR3 in amino acids: CASTRAGDTGGNNQPQHF. The CDR3 nucleotides are TGTGCCAGCACCCGAGCAGGGGACACTGGGGGAAACAATCAGCCCCAGCATTTT.

This clone was recorded a few times. This chain uses TRBV14 with TRBJ1-1; D perhaps matches TRBD1 (5 bases). Trimming removed 0 bases at V and 11 bases at J, with 16 bases between. This CDR3 is 14 amino acids long. CDR1 and CDR2 (germline): SGHDN, FVKESK. The CDR3 spells CASSQDRVGRGAFF. CDR3 sequence (DNA): TGTGCCAGCAGCCAAGACAGGGTCGGACGAGGGGCTTTCTTT. The whole variable domain, filled in from reference TRBV14 and TRBJ1-1, reads EAGVTQFPSHSVIEKGQTVTLRCDPISGHDNLYWYRRVMGKEIKFLLHFVKESKQDESGMPNNRFLAERTGGTYSTLKVQPAELEDSGVYFCASSQDRVGRGAFFGQGTRLTVV.

V is TRBV6-6 and J is TRBJ2-1; 7 bases are shared with TRBD1. The junction had 2 bases not matched to a gene; V was cut back by 4 bases and J by 5 bases. Germline CDR1 is MNHNY and CDR2 is SVGAGI (reference sequence). There are 13 residues in the CDR3. The CDR3 spells CASSSGQDNEQFF. For the CDR3, the DNA is TGTGCCAGCAGTTCCGGACAGGACAATGAGCAGTTCTTC.

The chain combines TRBV5-6 with TRBJ2-3; D unclear. The CDR3 is 16 amino acids. The germline V and J ends were trimmed by 4 bases and 0 bases, with 15 bases remaining between them. Germline CDR1 is SGHDT and CDR2 is YYEEEE. The CDR3 region has the DNA TGTGCCAGCAGCAACCCTTTGACACCTAGCACAGATACGCAGTATTTT. Its translation: CASSNPLTPSTDTQYF.

The chain joins TRBV18 to TRBJ2-7; 7 bases map to TRBD2. CDR3 length: 14 residues. V lost 2 bases, J lost 3 bases, and 4 bases stayed unmatched. Germline CDR1 KGHSH, CDR2 LQKENI. DNA of the CDR3: TGTGCCAGCTCACCAACCCGGACTAGCTACGAGCAGTACTTC. This encodes CASSPTRTSYEQYF.

This clone was recorded a few times. The rearrangement links TRBV5-1 to TRBJ1-2, with TRBD1 matching over 8 bases. Germline-derived CDR1 and CDR2 are SGHRS and YFSETQ. Unmatched junction bases numbered 6, after V lost 4 bases and J lost 4 bases. The CDR3 totals 14 residues. CDR3 DNA sequence: TGCGCCAGCAGCGAGGAGGGACAGGCCTATGGCTACACCTTC. This gives the protein CASSEEGQAYGYTF.

Notes on this clone: The same CDR3 is also encoded by other DNA sequences in this sample. The rearrangement links TRBV5-1 to TRBJ1-1, with D unclear. V was pared by 0 bases and J by 0 bases, with 6 bases between. CDR1 is SGHRS, CDR2 YFSETQ, per germline. CDR3 length: 14 amino acids. The CDR3 DNA is TGCGCCAGCAGCTTGGAGCAGATGAACACTGAAGCTTTCTTT. Translation: CASSLEQMNTEAFF.

This clone has more than one count but fewer than ten. The chain uses TRBV7-6 and TRBJ2-2, with 12 positions matching TRBD1. The J segment lost 4 bases and the V segment lost 5 bases, leaving 5 bases of the junction unmatched. The CDR3 consists of 16 residues. Germline CDR1 and CDR2: SGHVS and FNYEAQ. Here the CDR3 reads CASSGRDRGLTGELFF. Here the CDR3 DNA reads TGTGCCAGCAGCGGACGGGACAGGGGGCTCACCGGGGAGCTGTTTTTT.

This clone showed up many times. The chain couples TRBV27 to TRBJ2-7, with TRBD2 matching 14 bases. CDR3 length: 18 residues. Germline lookup yields CDR1 MNHEY and CDR2 SMNVEV (reference sequence). Losses at the gene ends were 5 bases for V and 3 bases for J; bases not matched to a gene: 12. As DNA, the CDR3 is TGTGCCAGCAGTCCAAAGACTAGCGGGAGGGCCATCGGCTACGAGCAGTACTTC. Protein product: CASSPKTSGRAIGYEQYF.

This clone was detected a few times. The chain joins TRBV9 to TRBJ2-1; 8 bases map to TRBD2. V was clipped by 0 bases and J by 5 bases; unmatched bases: 4. The CDR3 is 15 residues long. Germline CDR1 SGDLS, CDR2 YYNGEE. The CDR3 spells CASSVGLAGNNEQFF. CDR3 coding DNA: TGTGCCAGCAGCGTAGGCCTAGCGGGCAACAATGAGCAGTTCTTC.

The chain uses TRBV4-3 and TRBJ2-1; a possible D gene is TRBD1 (5 bases). The V and J ends lost 5 bases and 12 bases respectively, with 14 bases between them. CDR3 size: 12 residues. Germline CDR1 and CDR2: LGHNA and YSLEER. CDR3: CASSWQGKVQFF. DNA for the CDR3: TGCGCCAGCAGCTGGCAGGGTAAGGTGCAGTTCTTC.

V and J are TRBV6-5 and TRBJ1-2; D gene unclear. The length of the CDR3 is 14 residues. Germline V lookup: CDR1 MNHEY, CDR2 SVGAGI. The V end was cut by 6 bases, the J end by 4 bases, with 15 bases between. CDR3 DNA sequence: TGTGCCAGCAGCCCCGACCAACTCCTCTATGGCTACACCTTC. Amino acid sequence: CASSPDQLLYGYTF.

The V gene is TRBV7-2, the J gene TRBJ2-2, with 10 nucleotides matching TRBD2. V lost 1 base to trimming and J lost 3 bases; unmatched junction nucleotides: 11. CDR3 size: 19 residues. Germline values: CDR1 SGHTA, CDR2 FQGNSA. The CDR3 region has the DNA TGTGCCAGCAGCTTAGTTGTCGGCCTAGCGGGAGTCGACACCGGGGAGCTGTTTTTT. It translates to CASSLVVGLAGVDTGELFF. Using reference TRBV7-2 and TRBJ2-2 for the parts outside the CDR3, the full variable domain is GAGVSQSPSNKVTEKGKDVELRCDPISGHTALYWYRQSLGQGLEFLIYFQGNSAPDKSGLPSDRFSAERTGGSVSTLTIQRTQQEDSAVYLCASSLVVGLAGVDTGELFFGEGSRLTVL.

The chain couples TRBV5-1 to TRBJ2-1, with a weak D call TRBD2 (6 bases). V was pared by 0 bases and J by 3 bases, with 13 bases between. CDR1 is SGHRS and CDR2 is YFSETQ in the germline V gene. This CDR3 is built from 16 residues. For the CDR3, the DNA is TGCGCCAGCAGCTTGGTATCTGGGGGGATCTACAATGAGCAGTTCTTC. As protein: CASSLVSGGIYNEQFF.

This clone was recorded a few times. Other DNA sequences in the same sample also yield this CDR3. The chain joins TRBV28 to TRBJ1-4; D perhaps matches TRBD1 (6 bases). The CDR3 runs 12 residues. Per germline, CDR1 MDHEN and CDR2 SYDVKM. V was clipped by 2 bases and J by 8 bases, with 6 bases between them. For the CDR3, the DNA is TGTGCCAGCAGTTTAAGGGGGGAAAAACTGTTTTTT. It specifies CASSLRGEKLFF.